The 24 T cell receptor beta chains listed next were all sequenced from one sample in a study of blood T cell repertoires in COVID-19. TCRdb keeps only in-frame clones here, not all; method: immunoSEQ multiplex PCR. The data hold some 410,000 clones, with around nine tenths observed a single time. Sequenced input: PBMCs or T cells enriched from blood (not recorded which). These receptors were obtained from a woman aged 25 to 39 with acute COVID-19.

This chain joins TRBV7-3 and TRBJ2-5; 11 positions agree with TRBD2. The germline CDR1 and CDR2 sequences are SGHTA and FQGTGA. Trimming took 5 bases from V and 2 from J; bases not matched to a gene: 4. The CDR3 loop spans 15 amino acids. The CDR3 DNA is TGTGCCAGCAGCCCCGGGACTAGCGGACAAGAGACCCAGTACTTC. Its protein product is CASSPGTSGQETQYF.

The genes are TRBV11-3 and TRBJ2-1; 9 bases are shared with TRBD2. Germline CDR1 reads SGHNT; CDR2 reads YENEEA. This CDR3 region has 16 residues. Trimming at V came to 1 base and at J to 5 bases, leaving 6 bases not matched to a gene. CDR3 DNA sequence: TGTGCCAGCAGCTTAGTGGCGGGGGGGCCGCACAATGAGCAGTTCTTC. This translates into CASSLVAGGPHNEQFF.

This clone has just one count. The chain has TRBV18 and TRBJ1-3, with a weak D call TRBD1 (6 bases). This CDR3 comprises 15 residues. The germline CDR1 and CDR2 sequences are KGHSH and LQKENI. Between the trimmed V and J ends, which lost 3 bases and 4 bases, there was a span of 13 bases. CDR3 coding DNA: TGTGCCAGCTCACCGAGGGGAGGGACAGGAAACACCATATATTTT. Translated, it gives CASSPRGGTGNTIYF. Full variable domain (missing parts from reference TRBV18 and TRBJ1-3): NAGVMQNPRHLVRRRGQEARLRCSPMKGHSHVYWYRQLPEEGLKFMVYLQKENIIDESGMPKERFSAEFPKEGPSILRIQQVVRGDSAAYFCASSPRGGTGNTIYFGEGSWLTVV.

This chain joins TRBV15 and TRBJ1-5; no clear D gene. Germline-derived CDR1 and CDR2 are LNHNV and YYDKDF (reference sequence). This CDR3 contains 15 residues. Trimming stripped 3 bases from V and 0 bases from J, with 9 bases between. The CDR3 DNA follows: TGTGCCACCAGCAGTCTCGGGGATAGCAATCAGCCCCAGCATTTT. Translation: CATSSLGDSNQPQHF.

The rearrangement joins TRBV6-5 to TRBJ1-5; D gene ambiguous. The CDR3 sequence is 13 residues long. Germline CDR1 reads MNHEY; CDR2 reads SVGAGI. V was clipped by 2 bases and J by 3 bases, with 5 bases between them. The CDR3 here is CASSYAYNQPQHF. CDR3 DNA sequence: TGTGCCAGCAGTTACGCCTACAATCAGCCCCAGCATTTT.

The genes are TRBV24-1 and TRBJ2-5, with D possibly being TRBD1 (6 bases). The CDR3 has 12 amino acids. V shed 7 bases and J shed 4 bases, with 9 bases lying between them. From germline, CDR1 is KGHDR and CDR2 SFDVKD. The CDR3, as DNA: TGTGCCACCAGCAGGGGAGTAGAGACCCAGTACTTC. This gives the protein CATSRGVETQYF.

This clone was counted between two and nine times. The V call is TRBV2, the J call TRBJ1-2; possibly TRBD1 for D (5 bases). Germline V gene data show CDR1 as SNHLY and CDR2 as FYNNEI. Deletions cut 4 bases from V and 7 bases from J, with 16 bases between. CDR3 length: 14 residues. DNA for the CDR3: TGTGCCAGCAGTGCGACAGCTCCGGCTTTTGGCTACACCTTC. It yields the protein CASSATAPAFGYTF. The full variable domain, in which reference TRBV2 and TRBJ1-2 provide the parts outside the CDR3, is EPEVTQTPSHQVTQMGQEVILRCVPISNHLYFYWYRQILGQKVEFLVSFYNNEISEKSEIFDDQFSVERPDGSNFTLKIRSTKLEDSAMYFCASSATAPAFGYTFGSGTRLTVV.

V and J are TRBV3-1 (or the pseudogene TRBV3-2) and TRBJ1-5; no clear D. Germline CDR1 LGHDT, CDR2 YNNKEL (reference sequence). The CDR3 has 15 amino acids. V gave up 0 bases and J gave up 2 bases, with 8 bases separating them. The CDR3, as DNA: TGTGCCAGCAGCCAAGATCGAGGTCGCAATCAGCCCCAGCATTTT. It codes for CASSQDRGRNQPQHF.

CDR3 nucleotide sequence: TGTGCCAGCATCCAGGAGAACACTGAAGCTTTCTTT. It encodes CASIQENTEAFF. V gene TRBV12-3 or TRBV12-4 combines with J gene TRBJ1-1; D remains ambiguous. This CDR3 has 12 residues. Trimming shortened V by 7 bases and J by 1 base, and 7 bases separated the two germline ends.

The V and J genes are TRBV5-8 and TRBJ1-3, with 12 bases matching TRBD1. This CDR3 spans 14 amino acids. Looked up from germline, CDR1 is SGHTS and CDR2 is YDEGEE. V lost 3 bases, J lost 5 bases, and 0 bases stayed unmatched. The DNA of the CDR3 is TGTGCCAGCAGCTGGGACAGGGGGCGAAACACCATATATTTT. It codes for CASSWDRGRNTIYF.

The chain joins TRBV4-1 to TRBJ2-2; D might be TRBD1 (6 bases). CDR1 and CDR2 (germline): MGHRA, YSYEKL. V lost 3 bases, J lost 2 bases, and 10 bases lay in between. The length of the CDR3 is 15 residues. The CDR3 spells CASSHRGYNTGELFF. CDR3 sequence (DNA): TGCGCCAGCAGCCATAGGGGGTATAACACCGGGGAGCTGTTTTTT.

V is TRBV12-5 and J is TRBJ1-1, with D perhaps TRBD1 (6 bases). Germline assignment: CDR1 LGHNT and CDR2 FRNRAP. The CDR3 consists of 15 residues. V lost 4 bases, J lost 4 bases, and 16 bases lay in between. The CDR3 sequence: CASGWGGQGITEAFF. The CDR3 DNA reads as TGTGCTAGTGGTTGGGGTGGGCAGGGGATCACTGAAGCTTTCTTT. Full variable domain (remainder filled in from reference TRBV12-5 and TRBJ1-1): DARVTQTPRHKVTEMGQEVTMRCQPILGHNTVFWYRQTMMQGLELLAYFRNRAPLDDSGMPKDRFSAEMPDATLATLKIQPSEPRDSAVYFCASGWGGQGITEAFFGQGTRLTVV.

The chain has TRBV5-1 and TRBJ1-2, with 7 bases lining up with TRBD1. CDR1 and CDR2 (germline): SGHRS, YFSETQ. V trimming: 0 bases; J trimming: 2 bases; junction bases outside the gene matches: 4. The CDR3 has 15 residues. The CDR3 coding sequence is TGCGCCAGCAGCTTGGTTCCGGGACAGAACTATGGCTACACCTTC. It encodes CASSLVPGQNYGYTF.

The CDR3 protein is CASSTHRGRSYNEQFF. The CDR3 coding sequence is TGCGCCAGCAGCACACACAGGGGGCGCTCCTACAATGAGCAGTTCTTC. V usage is TRBV5-1 and J usage is TRBJ2-1, with 9 positions matching TRBD1. V shed 4 bases, J shed 0 bases, and the junction held 5 bases outside the gene matches. Per germline, CDR1 SGHRS and CDR2 YFSETQ. This CDR3 spans 16 amino acids.

The rearrangement links TRBV4-3 to TRBJ1-3, with a possible D match to TRBD1 (6 bases). Trimming left V 3 bases short and J 4 bases short, with 10 bases between. This CDR3 region has 14 residues. Germline CDR1 reads LGHNA; CDR2 reads YSLEER. This CDR3 is CASSQNRVGNTIYF. The CDR3 DNA is TGCGCCAGCAGCCAGAACAGGGTCGGAAACACCATATATTTT.

The chain recombines TRBV6-1 with TRBJ2-7; 9 bases map to TRBD1. The CDR3 spans 18 residues. Germline CDR1 MNHNS, CDR2 SASEGT. The J segment lost 2 bases and the V segment lost 4 bases, leaving 15 bases of the junction unmatched. CDR3 protein: CASSVTPAGTGRAYEQYF. Here the CDR3 DNA reads TGTGCCAGCAGTGTAACTCCTGCCGGGACAGGGCGAGCCTACGAGCAGTACTTC.

The rearrangement links TRBV7-9 to TRBJ1-2; perhaps TRBD1 as D (5 bases). The CDR3 contains 14 residues. V lost 5 bases, J lost 4 bases, and 14 bases lay in between. Germline V CDR1 and CDR2: SEHNR, FQNEAQ (reference sequence). This CDR3 reads CASSQGRDPYGYTF. The DNA of the CDR3 is TGTGCCAGCAGCCAGGGCAGGGATCCCTATGGCTACACCTTC.

In its sample, this clone was seen a few times. The CDR3 sequence: CASSVDPAGAGNTIYF. CDR3 coding DNA: TGTGCCAGCAGCGTAGACCCGGCAGGGGCTGGAAACACCATATATTTT. The chain couples TRBV9 to TRBJ1-3; TRBD1 might be the D (6 bases). This CDR3 is built from 16 residues. Per the germline V gene, CDR1 is SGDLS and CDR2 is YYNGEE. The ends were cut back, 0 bases at V and 2 bases at J, with 12 bases in the middle.

The chain recombines TRBV7-9 with TRBJ1-1; TRBD1 agrees at 7 bases. J lost 1 base, V lost 4 bases, and 3 bases had no gene match. CDR1 is SEHNR and CDR2 is FQNEAQ in the germline V gene (reference sequence). There are 14 residues in the CDR3. The CDR3 protein is CASSSGGPNTEAFF. The DNA for the CDR3 is TGTGCCAGCAGCTCAGGGGGGCCGAACACTGAAGCTTTCTTT.

The chain links TRBV15 to TRBJ1-1; 7 positions match TRBD1. The CDR3 has 16 amino acids. V lost 5 bases, J lost 4 bases, and 13 bases stayed unmatched. The germline gives CDR1 LNHNV, CDR2 YYDKDF (reference sequence). CDR3 nucleotide sequence: TGTGCCACCAGCCCTAGACGTGCACAGGGGAGCACTGAAGCTTTCTTT. Protein: CATSPRRAQGSTEAFF.

This sequence joins TRBV2 and TRBJ1-3, with 7 bases fitting TRBD1. Germline values: CDR1 SNHLY, CDR2 FYNNEI. The CDR3 contains 15 residues. After removal of 9 bases from V and 0 bases from J, the junction contained 8 bases not matched to a gene. The CDR3 DNA is TGTGCCAGTCGACAGGGATTTAACTCTGGAAACACCATATATTTT. The encoded protein is CASRQGFNSGNTIYF.

The chain has TRBV7-9 and TRBJ2-3, with D tentatively TRBD2 (6 bases). The CDR3 has 14 residues. Germline V lookup: CDR1 SEHNR, CDR2 FQNEAQ (reference sequence). Trimming took off 8 bases at V and 1 base at J, with 13 bases between the two ends. DNA for the CDR3: TGTGCCAGCTATGGGGCTAGCGGCACAGATACGCAGTATTTT. Translated, it gives CASYGASGTDTQYF.

This chain connects TRBV19 to TRBJ2-4; the match to TRBD2 covers 7 bases. Germline lookup yields CDR1 LNHDA and CDR2 SQIVND (reference sequence). CDR3 length: 15 residues. Trimming took 5 bases from V and 1 from J; bases not matched to a gene: 5. CDR3 amino acids: CASSRGGGAKNIQYF. CDR3 nucleotides: TGTGCCAGTAGTCGCGGCGGGGGTGCCAAAAACATTCAGTACTTC.

The chain recombines TRBV27 with TRBJ2-3; 7 bases align to TRBD1. The ends lost 2 bases at V and 2 bases at J; junction bases unmatched: 7. This CDR3 is 16 amino acids long. CDR1 is MNHEY, CDR2 SMNVEV, per germline (reference sequence). The CDR3 nucleotides read TGTGCCAGCAGTTTACTGGCGACAGGGACCACAGATACGCAGTATTTT. This translates into CASSLLATGTTDTQYF.